The 21 T cell receptor beta chains reported below all come from one sample, sequenced in a study of CD8+CD57+ T cells in acquired aplastic anemia. The sequenced patients had an expansion of CD8+CD57+ cells seen by flow cytometry. Genomic DNA served as template for TCR beta VDJ and CDR3 profiling. Via MiXCR, TCRdb re-called the reads, giving one row per CDR3 protein. The sample includes some 180,000 distinct CDR3 sequences, roughly three fifths of them seen just once. Sequencing was carried out using sorted CD4+, CD8+, or CD8+CD57+ T cells (not recorded which) from PBMCs. These TCRs come from a human donor with aplastic anemia.

About this clonotype itself: Sequence at one end of the junction differs from germline and may be a read error. This chain connects TRBV15 to TRBJ2-5; D unresolved. The CDR3 totals 16 residues. Germline assignment: CDR1 LNHNV and CDR2 YYDKDF (reference sequence). CDR3 in DNA: TGTGCCACCAGCAGAGGAAAAGGGTTGTACCAAGAGGCCCAGTACTTC. This gives the protein CATSRGKGLYQEAQYF.

CDR3 DNA sequence: TGTGCCAGCAGTGCCACAGGGGGAAGCTCCTACGAGCAGTACTTC. It is translated as CASSATGGSSYEQYF. The V and J genes are TRBV25-1 and TRBJ2-7, with TRBD1 matching over 8 bases. This CDR3 has 15 amino acids. CDR1 MGHDK and CDR2 SYGVNS come from the germline V gene. The V gene end was trimmed by 4 bases and the J gene end by 0 bases; junction bases not matched to a gene: 5.

The J gene is TRBJ2-7, the V gene TRBV19, with D perhaps TRBD1 (5 bases). V lost 0 bases and J 2 bases, leaving 8 bases between the germline ends. Germline V CDR1 and CDR2: LNHDA, SQIVND (reference sequence). The CDR3 has 14 residues. DNA of the CDR3: TGTGCCAGTAGTATAGATCCAGGGACCTACGAGCAGTACTTC. Protein: CASSIDPGTYEQYF.

The chain links TRBV20-1 to TRBJ2-5, with TRBD2 identical over 7 bases. V shed 5 bases and J 1 base; nucleotides not matched to a gene: 7. Germline assignment: CDR1 DFQATT and CDR2 SNEGSKA (reference sequence). The CDR3 loop spans 14 amino acids. CDR3 region: CSASTGGPQETQYF. The CDR3, as DNA: TGCAGTGCTTCCACGGGGGGACCCCAAGAGACCCAGTACTTC.

This clonotype has a count of ten or more. This chain links TRBV6-6 with TRBJ2-7, with D perhaps matching TRBD2 (6 bases). Trimming took off 5 bases at V and 2 bases at J, with 13 bases between the two ends. The CDR3 is 14 amino acids. The germline V gene encodes CDR1 MNHNY and CDR2 SVGAGI (reference sequence). The CDR3 bases are TGTGCCAGCAGTCTCCGGGACTCTGCCTACGAGCAGTACTTC. This translates into CASSLRDSAYEQYF.

The table lists this clonotype with a count of one. This chain connects TRBV29-1 to TRBJ1-1; the match to TRBD1 covers 8 bases. Trimming cost V 1 base and J 5 bases; bases outside gene matches: 6. The CDR3 runs to 14 residues. Per the germline V gene, CDR1 is SQVTM and CDR2 is ANQGSEA. The chain's CDR3 is CSVEGQGANTEAFF. The CDR3 DNA is TGCAGCGTTGAAGGGCAGGGGGCAAATACTGAAGCTTTCTTT.

This clonotype was seen ten or more times. The chain combines TRBV19 with TRBJ1-1; D unclear. Germline V gives CDR1 LNHDA, CDR2 SQIVND (reference sequence). CDR3 size: 11 residues. V was cut by 5 bases and J by 3 bases, with 4 bases left in between. CDR3 loop: CASSLYTEAFF. The DNA for the CDR3 is TGTGCCAGTAGTTTGTACACTGAAGCTTTCTTT.

The V and J genes are TRBV9 and TRBJ2-2, with 7 bases lining up with TRBD1. This CDR3 contains 15 residues. The V gene end was trimmed by 3 bases and the J gene end by 7 bases; junction bases not matched to a gene: 9. The germline gives CDR1 SGDLS, CDR2 YYNGEE. CDR3 region: CASSAGQVYDGELFF. Written as DNA, the CDR3 is TGTGCCAGCAGCGCTGGACAGGTCTATGACGGGGAGCTGTTTTTT.

CDR3 nucleotide sequence: TGCGCCAGCAGCTCTGACAGGGGCGCTGAAGCTTTCTTT. Its translation: CASSSDRGAEAFF. The chain has TRBV5-1 and TRBJ1-1; 8 bases are a match to TRBD1. The CDR3 loop spans 13 amino acids. The V and J ends lost 3 bases and 6 bases, in that order; junction bases with no gene match: 4. CDR1 is SGHRS, CDR2 YFSETQ, per germline.

This rearrangement joins TRBV7-9 to TRBJ1-4; D call uncertain. The CDR3 loop spans 16 amino acids. With 0 bases removed from V and 8 bases from J, the gap between germline ends came to 16 bases. The germline CDR1 and CDR2 sequences are SEHNR and FQNEAQ (reference sequence). This chain's CDR3 is CASSLALGGAGEKLFF. CDR3 nucleotide sequence: TGTGCCAGCAGCTTAGCGCTGGGCGGAGCCGGGGAAAAACTGTTTTTT.

The genes are TRBV7-2 and TRBJ1-1; D gene unclear. Per germline, CDR1 SGHTA and CDR2 FQGNSA. The CDR3 sequence is 11 residues long. Trimming shortened V by 2 bases and J by 4 bases, and 2 bases separated the two germline ends. As DNA, the CDR3 is TGTGCCAGCAGCTTAATCACTGAAGCTTTCTTT. Translating it yields CASSLITEAFF. The full variable domain, completed using reference TRBV7-2 and TRBJ1-1, is GAGVSQSPSNKVTEKGKDVELRCDPISGHTALYWYRQSLGQGLEFLIYFQGNSAPDKSGLPSDRFSAERTGGSVSTLTIQRTQQEDSAVYLCASSLITEAFFGQGTRLTVV.

The chain is built from TRBV28 and TRBJ1-2; no reliable D call. The CDR3 extends over 13 amino acids. CDR1 is MDHEN and CDR2 is SYDVKM in the germline V gene. Trimming cost V 3 bases and J 7 bases, with 12 bases left between them. The CDR3 nucleotides read TGTGCCAGCAGTTTCGTAGCCGAGGGTGGCTACACCTTC. Translation gives CASSFVAEGGYTF.

The J gene is TRBJ2-1, the V gene TRBV19; tentative D call: TRBD1 (6 bases). Looked up from germline, CDR1 is LNHDA and CDR2 is SQIVND (reference sequence). V gave up 1 base and J gave up 7 bases, with 11 bases separating them. The CDR3 totals 14 residues. This CDR3 is CASSIGDTVNEQFF. In DNA form, the CDR3 reads TGTGCCAGTAGTATAGGGGACACCGTAAATGAGCAGTTCTTC.

This chain connects TRBV7-9 to TRBJ1-1; D might be TRBD1 (5 bases). Germline CDR1 SEHNR, CDR2 FQNEAQ (reference sequence). The V end was cut by 7 bases, the J end by 4 bases, with 13 bases between. CDR3 size: 13 residues. In DNA, the CDR3 is TGTGCCAGCACCCCACAGGACGGCACTGAAGCTTTCTTT. Its protein is CASTPQDGTEAFF.

The CDR3 coding sequence is TGCGCCAGCAGCTTGGGGCAGGGGGCGGCGGACGAGCAGTACTTC. This translates into CASSLGQGAADEQYF. The rearrangement uses TRBV5-1 and TRBJ2-7; 8 bases agree with TRBD1. The CDR3 has 15 residues. Germline V CDR1 and CDR2: SGHRS, YFSETQ. J gave up 5 bases and V 0 bases, and 7 bases lay outside the gene matches.

This clonotype was observed a handful of times. This sequence joins TRBV10-3 and TRBJ2-3, with 10 bases that match TRBD1. With V trimmed by 2 bases and J by 2 bases, 4 bases remained unmatched. Germline V gene lookup returns CDR1 ENHRY and CDR2 SYGVKD. The CDR3 runs to 16 residues. The CDR3 DNA follows: TGTGCCATCAGTGAGGAGGGGACAGGGGACACAGATACGCAGTATTTT. Translating gives CAISEEGTGDTDTQYF.

This clonotype showed up just once. The V gene is TRBV29-1, the J gene TRBJ2-7; TRBD2 is a possible D gene (5 bases). The CDR3 spans 13 residues. The V end lost 3 bases, the J end lost 3 bases, and 12 bases lay between the germline ends. Per germline, CDR1 SQVTM and CDR2 ANQGSEA. CDR3 loop: CSVDWTGNYEQYF. CDR3 nucleotides: TGCAGCGTTGACTGGACGGGGAACTACGAGCAGTACTTC.

This chain links TRBV10-3 with TRBJ2-7; D possibly corresponds to TRBD2 (6 bases). Trimming took off 4 bases at V and 6 bases at J, with 13 bases between the two ends. Germline CDR1 is ENHRY and CDR2 is SYGVKD. The CDR3 has 13 amino acids. The CDR3 DNA follows: TGTGCCATCAGTGCGGGGGAGCGCCTCGAGCAGTACTTC. It is translated as CAISAGERLEQYF.

This clonotype has at least ten counts. This chain links TRBV7-3 with TRBJ2-3; 7 bases are a match to TRBD1. Germline CDR1 reads SGHTA; CDR2 reads FQGTGA. The CDR3 is made up of 13 amino acids. The ends lost 4 bases at V and 4 bases at J; junction bases unmatched: 2. CDR3 DNA: TGTGCCAGCAGCTCGACAGGGTCAGATACGCAGTATTTT. Translated, it gives CASSSTGSDTQYF.

The genes are TRBV7-6 and TRBJ2-7; 7 nucleotides agree with TRBD1. The better agreement between TRBJ2-5 and the DNA end casts doubt on the J call. CDR3 size: 14 residues. Per germline, CDR1 SGHVS and CDR2 FNYEAQ. CDR3 amino acids: CASSFDRVRETQYF. CDR3 DNA: TGTGCCAGCAGCTTCGACAGGGTAAGGGAGACCCAGTACTTC.

As to this clonotype: The conserved closing phenylalanine or tryptophan is absent in this CDR3, likely reflecting a read error. V and J are TRBV19 and TRBJ2-7; 10 positions match TRBD2. CDR1 and CDR2 (germline): LNHDA, SQIVND (reference sequence). The trim removed 6 bases at V and 1 base at J, leaving 6 bases unmatched. CDR3 size: 15 residues. CDR3 region: CASSTSSGGSYEQYC. CDR3 in DNA: TGTGCCAGTAGCACCTCTAGCGGGGGTTCCTACGAGCAGTACTGC.